The clone carrying this T cell receptor (beta chain) was found once. These data are taken from a study of CD4 T cell repertoires in COVID-19. Using immunoSEQ multiplex PCR, the repertoire was profiled, and TCRdb retains in-frame clones only, with some absent. Here the sample spans approximately 75,000 clones, under 90% being singletons. The sequence came from a human donor who had COVID-19. The specimen was CD4+ T cells from peripheral blood, collected after recovery from COVID-19.

CDR3: CASSLVSSGSTDTQYF. The DNA for the CDR3 is TGTGCCAGCAGCTTAGTATCTAGCGGGAGCACAGATACGCAGTATTTT. The V gene is TRBV7-9, the J gene TRBJ2-3; 8 positions match TRBD2. CDR3 length: 16 amino acids. Germline V CDR1 and CDR2: SEHNR, FQNEAQ (reference sequence). Trimming at V came to 1 base and at J to 0 bases, leaving 3 bases not matched to a gene.